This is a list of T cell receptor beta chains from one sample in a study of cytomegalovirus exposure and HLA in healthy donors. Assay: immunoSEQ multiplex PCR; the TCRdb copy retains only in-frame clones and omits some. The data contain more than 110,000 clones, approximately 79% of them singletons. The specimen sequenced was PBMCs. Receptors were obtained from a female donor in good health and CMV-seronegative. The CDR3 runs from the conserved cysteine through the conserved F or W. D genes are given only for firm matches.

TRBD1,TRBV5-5,CASSSTGDNQPQHF
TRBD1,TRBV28,CASRQGGIEGTEAFF
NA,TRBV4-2,CASSQDGGNQPQHF
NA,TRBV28,CASSPAVSEQYF
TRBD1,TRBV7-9,CASSPGQGVNYGYTF
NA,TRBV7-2,CASSHPGGVAFF
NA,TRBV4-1,CASSQGGGRETQYF
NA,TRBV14,CASSERVTPRGTDTQYF
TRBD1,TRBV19,CASSADRGGNGYTF
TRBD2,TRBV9,CASSVNQRGRETQYF
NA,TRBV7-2,CASSPRRGGTIYF
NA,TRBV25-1,CASSELGDLFETQYF
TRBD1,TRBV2,CASSRRGHGFF
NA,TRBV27,CASSSLGADTQYF
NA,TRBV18,CASSPLGAANSYNEQFF
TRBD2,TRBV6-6,CASSYGLAGADTQYF
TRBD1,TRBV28,CASSFVGQGEGEQYF
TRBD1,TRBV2,CAIPAGTGWDYGYTF
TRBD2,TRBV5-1,CASSLARLAGSYNEQFF
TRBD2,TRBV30,CAWRTSGEQYF
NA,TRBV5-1,CASSLAGSTDTQYF
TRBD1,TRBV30,CAWTDRTYGYTF
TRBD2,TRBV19,CASSIGASGINEQFF
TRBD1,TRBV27,CASRTTGAGIYGYTF
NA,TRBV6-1,CASSENPLDTYEQYF
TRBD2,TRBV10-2,CASNRSGRETQYF
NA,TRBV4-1,CASSQDPVNSNQPQHF
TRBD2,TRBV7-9,CASSLFPSSGILSEQYF
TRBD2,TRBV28,CASSSTSGLYNEQFF
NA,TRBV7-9,CASETGTSSYNEQFF
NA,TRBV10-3,CAISDPTGALYNEQFF
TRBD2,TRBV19,CASSIQREISGELFF